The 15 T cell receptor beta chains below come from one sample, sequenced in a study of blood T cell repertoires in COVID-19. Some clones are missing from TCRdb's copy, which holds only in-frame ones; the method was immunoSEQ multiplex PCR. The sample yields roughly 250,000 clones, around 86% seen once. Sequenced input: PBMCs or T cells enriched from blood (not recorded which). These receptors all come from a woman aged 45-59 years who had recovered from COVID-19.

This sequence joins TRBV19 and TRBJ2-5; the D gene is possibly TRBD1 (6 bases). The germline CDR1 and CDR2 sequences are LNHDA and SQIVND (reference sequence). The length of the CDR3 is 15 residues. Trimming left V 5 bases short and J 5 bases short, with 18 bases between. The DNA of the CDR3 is TGTGCCAGTAGTGTCTCGGACAGCGAGGGCGAGACCCAGTACTTC. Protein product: CASSVSDSEGETQYF.

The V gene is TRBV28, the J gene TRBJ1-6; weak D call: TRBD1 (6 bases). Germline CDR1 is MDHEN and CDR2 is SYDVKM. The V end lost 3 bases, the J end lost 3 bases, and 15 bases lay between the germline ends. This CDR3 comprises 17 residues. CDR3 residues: CASSLGQGMVYNSPLHF. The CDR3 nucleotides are TGTGCCAGCAGTTTGGGTCAGGGGATGGTCTATAATTCACCCCTCCACTTT. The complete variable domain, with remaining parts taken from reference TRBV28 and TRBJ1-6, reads DVKVTQSSRYLVKRTGEKVFLECVQDMDHENMFWYRQDPGLGLRLIYFSYDVKMKEKGDIPEGYSVSREKKERFSLILESASTNQTSMYLCASSLGQGMVYNSPLHFGNGTRLTVT.

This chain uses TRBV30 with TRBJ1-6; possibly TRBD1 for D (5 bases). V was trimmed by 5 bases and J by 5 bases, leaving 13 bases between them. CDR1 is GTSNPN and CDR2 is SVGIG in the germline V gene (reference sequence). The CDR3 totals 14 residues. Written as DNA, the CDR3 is TGTGCCTGGTCCCTCGAGACAGATAATTCACCCCTCCACTTT. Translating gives CAWSLETDNSPLHF.

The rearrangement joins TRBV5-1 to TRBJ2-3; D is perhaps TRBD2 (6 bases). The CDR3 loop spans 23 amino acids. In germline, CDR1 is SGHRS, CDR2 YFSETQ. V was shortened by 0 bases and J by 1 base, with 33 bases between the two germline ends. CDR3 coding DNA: TGCGCCAGCAGCTTGGTCCCATTACGAGAGACCGGGACTCCGGAGGTCGGCACAGATACGCAGTATTTT. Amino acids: CASSLVPLRETGTPEVGTDTQYF.

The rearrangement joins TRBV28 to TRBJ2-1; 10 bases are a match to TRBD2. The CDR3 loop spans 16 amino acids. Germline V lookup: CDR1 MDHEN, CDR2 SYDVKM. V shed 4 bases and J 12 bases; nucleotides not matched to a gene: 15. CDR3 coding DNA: TGTGCCAGCAGTTCACCTAGCGGGAGCCCAGCTAAGGGGCAGTTCTTC. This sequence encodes CASSSPSGSPAKGQFF. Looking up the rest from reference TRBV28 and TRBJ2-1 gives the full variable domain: DVKVTQSSRYLVKRTGEKVFLECVQDMDHENMFWYRQDPGLGLRLIYFSYDVKMKEKGDIPEGYSVSREKKERFSLILESASTNQTSMYLCASSSPSGSPAKGQFFGPGTRLTVL.

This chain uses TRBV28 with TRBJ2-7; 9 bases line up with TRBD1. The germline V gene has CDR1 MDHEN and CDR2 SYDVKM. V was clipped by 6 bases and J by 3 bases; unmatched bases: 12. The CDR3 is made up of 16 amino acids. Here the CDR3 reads CASSFTTTGGYYEQYF. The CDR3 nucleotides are TGTGCCAGCAGCTTCACGACCACAGGGGGCTACTACGAGCAGTACTTC.

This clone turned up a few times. DNA for the CDR3: TGTGCCAGCCACGCTGGGGGGATGGAGCCCCAGCATTTT. Its protein is CASHAGGMEPQHF. The chain is built from TRBV27 and TRBJ1-5, with TRBD1 as a possible D gene (5 bases). The CDR3 is made up of 13 amino acids. Trimming took off 8 bases at V and 8 bases at J, with 16 bases between the two ends. From germline, CDR1 is MNHEY and CDR2 SMNVEV (reference sequence).

CDR3 DNA sequence: TGTGCCAGCAGCGATAGCGGGAGGGCTCGGGATGAGCAGTTCTTC. It is translated as CASSDSGRARDEQFF. J is TRBJ2-1 and V is TRBV7-3; 11 nucleotides align to TRBD2. Looked up from germline, CDR1 is SGHTA and CDR2 is FQGTGA. V was clipped by 5 bases and J by 8 bases; unmatched bases: 8. This CDR3 spans 15 amino acids.

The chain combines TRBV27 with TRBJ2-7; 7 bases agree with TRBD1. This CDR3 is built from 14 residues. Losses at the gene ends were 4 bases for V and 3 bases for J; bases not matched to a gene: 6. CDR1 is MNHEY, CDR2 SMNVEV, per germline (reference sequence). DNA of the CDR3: TGTGCCAGCAGTTCCGGGACAGTTGTCTACGAGCAGTACTTC. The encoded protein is CASSSGTVVYEQYF.

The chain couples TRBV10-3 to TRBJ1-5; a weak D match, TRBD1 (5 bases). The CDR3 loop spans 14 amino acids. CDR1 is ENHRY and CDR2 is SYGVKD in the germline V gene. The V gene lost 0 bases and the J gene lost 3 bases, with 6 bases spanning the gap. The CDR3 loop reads CAISESTDNQPQHF. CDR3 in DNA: TGTGCCATCAGTGAGTCGACAGACAATCAGCCCCAGCATTTT.

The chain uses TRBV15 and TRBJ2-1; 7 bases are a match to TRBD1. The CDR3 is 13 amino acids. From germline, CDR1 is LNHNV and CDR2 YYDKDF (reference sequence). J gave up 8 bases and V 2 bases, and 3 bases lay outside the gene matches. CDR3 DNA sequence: TGTGCCACCAGCAGACGAGGGGGCGATGAGCAGTTCTTC. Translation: CATSRRGGDEQFF.

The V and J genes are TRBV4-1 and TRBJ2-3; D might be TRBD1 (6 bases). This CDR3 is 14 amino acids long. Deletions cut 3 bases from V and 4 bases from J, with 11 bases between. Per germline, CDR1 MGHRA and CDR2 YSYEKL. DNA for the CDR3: TGCGCCAGCAGCCAGCAGGGGATTCCAGATACGCAGTATTTT. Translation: CASSQQGIPDTQYF.

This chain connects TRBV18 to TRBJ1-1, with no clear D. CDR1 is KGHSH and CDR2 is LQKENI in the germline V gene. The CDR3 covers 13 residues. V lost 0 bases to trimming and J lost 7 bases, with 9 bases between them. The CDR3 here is CASSPPSQIEAFF. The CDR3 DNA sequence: TGTGCCAGCTCACCACCTTCCCAGATTGAAGCTTTCTTT.

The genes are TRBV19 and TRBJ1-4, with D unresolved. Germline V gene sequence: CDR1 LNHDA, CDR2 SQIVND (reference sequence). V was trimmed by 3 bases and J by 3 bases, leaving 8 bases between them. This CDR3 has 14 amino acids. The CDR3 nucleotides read TGTGCCAGTAGTATGGGGAGGCCTAATGAAAAACTGTTTTTT. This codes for CASSMGRPNEKLFF.

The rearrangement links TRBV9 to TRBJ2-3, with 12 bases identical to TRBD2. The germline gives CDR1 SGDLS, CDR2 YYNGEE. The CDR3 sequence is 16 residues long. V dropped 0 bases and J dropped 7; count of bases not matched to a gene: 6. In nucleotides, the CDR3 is TGTGCCAGCAGCGTAGACCTAGCGGGAGGGCGAAATACGCAGTATTTT. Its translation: CASSVDLAGGRNTQYF.